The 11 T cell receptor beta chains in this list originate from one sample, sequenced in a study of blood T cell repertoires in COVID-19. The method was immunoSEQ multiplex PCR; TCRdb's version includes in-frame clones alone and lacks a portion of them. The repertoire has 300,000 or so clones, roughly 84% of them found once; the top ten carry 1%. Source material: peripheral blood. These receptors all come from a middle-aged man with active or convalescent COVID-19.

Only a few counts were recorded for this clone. CDR3 sequence reads: CASKGVRSGQGGQPQHF. The DNA for the CDR3 is TGTGCCAGCAAGGGGGTAAGATCGGGACAGGGAGGTCAGCCCCAGCATTTT. The genes are TRBV2 and TRBJ1-5; 9 positions agree with TRBD1. The CDR3 contains 17 residues. The junction had 16 bases not matched to a gene; V was cut back by 7 bases and J by 6 bases. From germline, CDR1 is SNHLY and CDR2 FYNNEI.

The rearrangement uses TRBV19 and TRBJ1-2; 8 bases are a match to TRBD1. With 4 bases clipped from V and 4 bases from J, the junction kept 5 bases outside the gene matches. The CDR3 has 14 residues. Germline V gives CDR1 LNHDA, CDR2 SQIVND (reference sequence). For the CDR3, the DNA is TGTGCCAGTAGTACAAGGGACAGGCTCTATGGCTACACCTTC. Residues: CASSTRDRLYGYTF.

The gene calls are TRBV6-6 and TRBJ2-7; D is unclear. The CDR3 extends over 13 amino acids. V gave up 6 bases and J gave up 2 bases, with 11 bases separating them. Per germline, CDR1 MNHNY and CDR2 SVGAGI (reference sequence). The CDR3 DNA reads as TGTGCCAGCAGCCTATACTCTACCTACGAGCAGTACTTC. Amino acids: CASSLYSTYEQYF.

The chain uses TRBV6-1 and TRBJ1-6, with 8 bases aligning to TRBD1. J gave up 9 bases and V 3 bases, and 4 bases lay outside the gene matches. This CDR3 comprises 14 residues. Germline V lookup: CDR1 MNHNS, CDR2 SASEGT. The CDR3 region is CASSERDRPSPLHF. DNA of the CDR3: TGTGCCAGCAGTGAGAGGGACAGGCCTTCACCCCTCCACTTT.

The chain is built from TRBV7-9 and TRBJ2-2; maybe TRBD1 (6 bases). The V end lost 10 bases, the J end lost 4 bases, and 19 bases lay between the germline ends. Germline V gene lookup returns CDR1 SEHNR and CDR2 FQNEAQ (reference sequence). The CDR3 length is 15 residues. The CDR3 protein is CATPLWGTLTGELFF. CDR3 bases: TGTGCCACCCCCTTGTGGGGGACACTCACCGGGGAGCTGTTTTTT.

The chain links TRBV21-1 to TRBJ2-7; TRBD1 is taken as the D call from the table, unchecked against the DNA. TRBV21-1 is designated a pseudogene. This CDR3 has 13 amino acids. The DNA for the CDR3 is TGTGCCAGCAGCAAGGGACAGGTCCTAGAGCAGTACTTC. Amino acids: CASSKGQVLEQYF.

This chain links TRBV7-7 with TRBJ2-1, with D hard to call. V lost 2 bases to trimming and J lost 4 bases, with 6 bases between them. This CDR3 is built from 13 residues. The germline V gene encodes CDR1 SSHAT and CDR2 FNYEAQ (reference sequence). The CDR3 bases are TGTGCCAGCAGCTTAAGTGCGTACAATGAGCAGTTCTTC. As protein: CASSLSAYNEQFF. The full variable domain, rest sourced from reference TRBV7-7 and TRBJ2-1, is GAGVSQSPRYKVTKRGQDVTLRCDPISSHATLYWYQQALGQGPEFLTYFNYEAQPDKSGLPSDRFSAERPEGSISTLTIQRTEQRDSAMYRCASSLSAYNEQFFGPGTRLTVL.

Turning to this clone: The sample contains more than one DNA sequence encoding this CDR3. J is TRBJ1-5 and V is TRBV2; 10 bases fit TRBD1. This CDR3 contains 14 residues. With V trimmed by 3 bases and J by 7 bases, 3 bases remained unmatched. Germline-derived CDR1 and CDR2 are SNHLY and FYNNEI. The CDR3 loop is CASSEQGQGQPQHF. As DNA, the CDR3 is TGTGCCAGCAGTGAGCAGGGACAGGGGCAGCCCCAGCATTTT.

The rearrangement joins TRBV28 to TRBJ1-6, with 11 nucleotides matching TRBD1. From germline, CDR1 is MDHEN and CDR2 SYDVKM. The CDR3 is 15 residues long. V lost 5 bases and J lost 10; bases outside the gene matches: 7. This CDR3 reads CASSQPGQGDSPLHF. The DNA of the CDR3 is TGTGCCAGCAGTCAACCGGGACAGGGGGACTCACCCCTCCACTTT. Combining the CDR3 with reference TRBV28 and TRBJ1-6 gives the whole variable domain DVKVTQSSRYLVKRTGEKVFLECVQDMDHENMFWYRQDPGLGLRLIYFSYDVKMKEKGDIPEGYSVSREKKERFSLILESASTNQTSMYLCASSQPGQGDSPLHFGNGTRLTVT.

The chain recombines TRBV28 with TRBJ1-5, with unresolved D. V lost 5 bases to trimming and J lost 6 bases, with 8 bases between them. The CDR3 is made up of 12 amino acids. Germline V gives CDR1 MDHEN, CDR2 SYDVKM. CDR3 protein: CASSPRGQPQHF. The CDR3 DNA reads TGTGCCAGCAGTCCGCGGGGTCAGCCCCAGCATTTT.

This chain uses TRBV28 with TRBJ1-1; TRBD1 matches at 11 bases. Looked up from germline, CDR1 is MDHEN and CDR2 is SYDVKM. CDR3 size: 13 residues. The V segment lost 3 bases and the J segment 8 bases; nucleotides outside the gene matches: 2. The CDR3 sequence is CASSLGQGGEAFF. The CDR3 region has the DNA TGTGCCAGCAGTTTGGGACAGGGGGGAGAAGCTTTCTTT. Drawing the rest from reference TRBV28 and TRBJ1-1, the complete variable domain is DVKVTQSSRYLVKRTGEKVFLECVQDMDHENMFWYRQDPGLGLRLIYFSYDVKMKEKGDIPEGYSVSREKKERFSLILESASTNQTSMYLCASSLGQGGEAFFGQGTRLTVV.